This TCR beta chain was identified in a study of cytomegalovirus exposure and HLA in healthy donors. Background on the study: Among the 300 to 400 donors who were genotyped, 81% fell in the genetic ancestry cluster that is associated with self-reported Caucasian donors. Broader study findings: When analyzed later, the rates of TCR association showed variation by HLA locus, with DRB1 the most and HLA-C the fewest. Later analysis reportedly placed an Asian-associated ancestry cluster below the roughly 630-donor mean in N-insertions. Some V segments, TRBV6-2 and TRBV6-3 among them, were indistinguishable and were therefore excluded.

Regarding this clone: The target antigen is unknown.

V shed 4 bases and J shed 0 bases, with 20 bases lying between them. The CDR3 covers 17 residues. Germline lookup yields CDR1 SGHKS and CDR2 YYEKEE (reference sequence). In the PCR, 60 Vbeta and 13 Jbeta primers were used. Method: immunoSEQ multiplex PCR; TCRdb's copy keeps in-frame clones and lacks some. In the table there are 150,000 to 200,000 clones, roughly 82% of which are singletons. The receptor was derived from a girl aged 10-17 years in good health and CMV-seropositive. This sequence joins TRBV5-5 and TRBJ2-7, with D maybe TRBD1 (6 bases). The sample was PBMCs. CDR3 region: CASSRTGQTLSSYEQYF. The DNA of the CDR3 is TGTGCCAGCAGCAGAACTGGACAGACCCTAAGCTCCTACGAGCAGTACTTC.